This TCR beta chain was sequenced in a study of T cells in Graves' hyperthyroidism and ophthalmopathy. Study conclusions and caveats: Clonotypes that were expanded in thyroid above 0.001 mostly appeared in blood too.

The CDR3 consists of 14 residues. Germline loops: CDR1 LNHNV, CDR2 YYDKDF (reference sequence). Trimming removed 3 bases at V and 7 bases at J, with 15 bases between. Using RNA transcripts as the source, TCR beta CDR3 regions were amplified. Initially, a first-round RT-PCR of the TCR CDR3 employed the HTBI primer set. Each CDR3 protein is one row after TCRdb ran MiXCR on the multiplex PCR reads. The table shows fewer than 850,000 distinct CDR3 sequences, with 15% to 20% occurring only once. This clonotype showed up many times. Its specificity is not known. The study defined stable Graves' hyperthyroidism as no ophthalmopathy progression within 18 months.

The TCR was taken from a man aged 50-59 years with Graves' hyperthyroidism. The sample taken for sequencing was blood. The chain combines TRBV15 with TRBJ2-5; D is undetermined. In DNA, the CDR3 is TGTGCCACCAGCAGCACACCAATTAGAGGGACCCAGTACTTC. Residues: CATSSTPIRGTQYF.